This TCR beta chain was profiled in a study of blood T cell repertoires in COVID-19. Study summary: In each case, the material was cDNA or gDNA derived from T cells, B-cell-depleted T cells, or PBMCs.

Germline assignment: CDR1 SGHRS and CDR2 YFSETQ. With 0 bases removed from V and 7 bases from J, the gap between germline ends came to 16 bases. The CDR3 consists of 15 residues. Profiled with immunoSEQ multiplex PCR; TCRdb holds only in-frame clones, not every one. The sample consists of under 50,000 clones, over 80% of them appearing once. The receptor's source is a human donor in a cohort sampled during active COVID-19. The chain couples TRBV5-1 to TRBJ2-5; TRBD2 might be the D (5 bases). Material for sequencing was peripheral blood. CDR3 in DNA: TGCGCCAGCAGCTTGGCCGGGAATAAGATCGGGACCCAGTACTTC. It translates to CASSLAGNKIGTQYF.